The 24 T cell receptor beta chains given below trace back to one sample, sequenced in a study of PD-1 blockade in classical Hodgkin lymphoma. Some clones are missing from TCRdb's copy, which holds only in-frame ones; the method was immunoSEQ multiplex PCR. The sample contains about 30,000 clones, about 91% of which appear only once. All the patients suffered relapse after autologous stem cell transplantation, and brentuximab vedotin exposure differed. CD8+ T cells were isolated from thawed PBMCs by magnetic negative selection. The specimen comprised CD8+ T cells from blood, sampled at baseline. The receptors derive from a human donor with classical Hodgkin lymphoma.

The CDR3 reads CASSLAGTGVQPQHF. CDR3 nucleotides: TGTGCCAGCAGCTTAGCCGGGACAGGGGTTCAGCCCCAGCATTTT. The V and J genes are TRBV13 and TRBJ1-5; 10 nucleotides line up with TRBD1. The V gene's germline CDR1 is PRHDT and CDR2 FYEKMQ (reference sequence). There are 15 residues in the CDR3. V shed 1 base, J shed 6 bases, and the junction held 3 bases outside the gene matches.

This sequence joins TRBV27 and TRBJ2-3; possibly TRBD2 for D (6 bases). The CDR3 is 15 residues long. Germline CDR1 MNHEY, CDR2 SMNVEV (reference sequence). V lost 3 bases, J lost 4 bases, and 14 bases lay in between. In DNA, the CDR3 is TGTGCCAGCAGTTTGGCGACTAGACCCGCAGATACGCAGTATTTT. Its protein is CASSLATRPADTQYF.

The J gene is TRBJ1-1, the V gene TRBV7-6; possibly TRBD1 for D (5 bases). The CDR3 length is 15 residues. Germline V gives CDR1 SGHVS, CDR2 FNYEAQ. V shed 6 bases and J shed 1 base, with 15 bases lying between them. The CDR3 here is CASRGTAGGNTEAFF. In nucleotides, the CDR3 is TGTGCCAGCAGAGGCACCGCGGGGGGGAACACTGAAGCTTTCTTT.

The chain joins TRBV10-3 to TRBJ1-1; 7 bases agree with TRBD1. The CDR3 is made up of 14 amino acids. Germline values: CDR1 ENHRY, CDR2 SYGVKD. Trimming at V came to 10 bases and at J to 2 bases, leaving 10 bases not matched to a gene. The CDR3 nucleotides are TGTGCCAGTAGCTCGGGGACAGCCAACACTGAAGCTTTCTTT. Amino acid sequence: CASSSGTANTEAFF.

The CDR3 sequence: CASSTQRGLNTEAFF. CDR3 nucleotides: TGTGCCAGCAGCACACAGAGGGGGCTCAACACTGAAGCTTTCTTT. The chain is built from TRBV7-9 and TRBJ1-1; TRBD1 aligns across 7 bases. The germline V gene has CDR1 SEHNR and CDR2 FQNEAQ (reference sequence). The ends lost 5 bases at V and 2 bases at J; junction bases unmatched: 8. The CDR3 runs 15 residues.

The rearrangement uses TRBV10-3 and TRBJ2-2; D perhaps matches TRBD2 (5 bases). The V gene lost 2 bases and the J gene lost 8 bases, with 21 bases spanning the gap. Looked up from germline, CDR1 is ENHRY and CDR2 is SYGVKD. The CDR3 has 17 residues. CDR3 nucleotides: TGTGCCATCAGTGAGGGAGGAGAGACACTGGCGACTGGGGAGCTGTTTTTT. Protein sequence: CAISEGGETLATGELFF.

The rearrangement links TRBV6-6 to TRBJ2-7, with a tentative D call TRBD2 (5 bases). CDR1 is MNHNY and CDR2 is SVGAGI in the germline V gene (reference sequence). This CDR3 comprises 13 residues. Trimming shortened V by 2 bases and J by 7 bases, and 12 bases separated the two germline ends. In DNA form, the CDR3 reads TGTGCCAGCAGTTACCTGGCGGGCCAAGAGCAGTACTTC. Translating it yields CASSYLAGQEQYF.

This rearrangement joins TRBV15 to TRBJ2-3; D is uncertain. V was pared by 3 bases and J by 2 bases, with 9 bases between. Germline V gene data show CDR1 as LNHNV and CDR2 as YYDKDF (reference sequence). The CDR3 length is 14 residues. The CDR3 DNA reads TGTGCCACCAGCAGTATCCGGCCCACAGATACGCAGTATTTT. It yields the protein CATSSIRPTDTQYF.

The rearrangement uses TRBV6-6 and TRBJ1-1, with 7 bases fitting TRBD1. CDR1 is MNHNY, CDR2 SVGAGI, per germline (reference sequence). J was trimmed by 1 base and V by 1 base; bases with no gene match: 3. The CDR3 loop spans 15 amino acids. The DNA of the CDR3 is TGTGCCAGCAGTTACTTCCGGACAGGGAACACTGAAGCTTTCTTT. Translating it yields CASSYFRTGNTEAFF.

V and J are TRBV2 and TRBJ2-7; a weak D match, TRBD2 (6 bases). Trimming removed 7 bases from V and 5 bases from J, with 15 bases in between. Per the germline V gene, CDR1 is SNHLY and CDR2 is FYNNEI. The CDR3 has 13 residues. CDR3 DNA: TGTGCCAGCATCGGGGGACTCCATGACGAGCAGTACTTC. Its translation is CASIGGLHDEQYF.

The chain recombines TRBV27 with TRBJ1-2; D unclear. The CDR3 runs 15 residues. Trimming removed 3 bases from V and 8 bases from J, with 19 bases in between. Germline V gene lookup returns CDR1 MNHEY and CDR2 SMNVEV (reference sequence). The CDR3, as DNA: TGTGCCAGCAGTTTGCACCTTAGAGGACTAGACGGCTACACCTTC. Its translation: CASSLHLRGLDGYTF.

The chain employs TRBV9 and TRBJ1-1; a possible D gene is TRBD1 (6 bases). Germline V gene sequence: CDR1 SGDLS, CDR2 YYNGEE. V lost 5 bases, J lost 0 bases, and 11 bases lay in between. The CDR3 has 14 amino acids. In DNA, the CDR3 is TGTGCCAGCAGAGACGGACAGATGAACACTGAAGCTTTCTTT. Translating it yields CASRDGQMNTEAFF. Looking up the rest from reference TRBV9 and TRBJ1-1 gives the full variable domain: DSGVTQTPKHLITATGQRVTLRCSPRSGDLSVYWYQQSLDQGLQFLIQYYNGEERAKGNILERFSAQQFPDLHSELNLSSLELGDSALYFCASRDGQMNTEAFFGQGTRLTVV.

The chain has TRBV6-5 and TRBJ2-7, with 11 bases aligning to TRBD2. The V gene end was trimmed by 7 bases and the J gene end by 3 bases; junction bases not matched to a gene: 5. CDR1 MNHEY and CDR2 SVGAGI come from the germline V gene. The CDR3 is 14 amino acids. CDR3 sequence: CASTPGLAVYEQYF. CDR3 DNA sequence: TGTGCCAGCACCCCGGGACTAGCGGTCTACGAGCAGTACTTC.

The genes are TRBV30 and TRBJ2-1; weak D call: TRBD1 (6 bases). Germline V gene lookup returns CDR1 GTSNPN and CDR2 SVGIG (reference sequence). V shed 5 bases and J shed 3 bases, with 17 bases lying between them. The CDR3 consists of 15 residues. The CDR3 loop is CAWADRRKNYNEQFF. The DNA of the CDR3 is TGTGCCTGGGCCGACAGGAGAAAAAACTACAATGAGCAGTTCTTC.

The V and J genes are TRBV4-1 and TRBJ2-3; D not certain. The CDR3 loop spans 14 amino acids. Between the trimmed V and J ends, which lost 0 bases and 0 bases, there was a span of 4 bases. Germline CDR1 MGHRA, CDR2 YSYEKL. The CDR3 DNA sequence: TGCGCCAGCAGCCAAGACGGAAGCACAGATACGCAGTATTTT. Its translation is CASSQDGSTDTQYF.

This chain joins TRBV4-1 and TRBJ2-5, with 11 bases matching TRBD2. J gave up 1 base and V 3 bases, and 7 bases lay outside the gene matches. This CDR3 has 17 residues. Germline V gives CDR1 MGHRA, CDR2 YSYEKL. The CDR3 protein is CASSQGLAGGLQETQYF. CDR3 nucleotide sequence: TGCGCCAGCAGCCAGGGGCTAGCGGGAGGCCTCCAAGAGACCCAGTACTTC.

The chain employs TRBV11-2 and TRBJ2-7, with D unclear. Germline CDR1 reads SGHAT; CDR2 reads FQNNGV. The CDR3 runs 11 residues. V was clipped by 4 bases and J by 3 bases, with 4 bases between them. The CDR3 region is CASSSSYEQYF. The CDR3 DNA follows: TGTGCCAGCAGCTCGAGCTACGAGCAGTACTTC.

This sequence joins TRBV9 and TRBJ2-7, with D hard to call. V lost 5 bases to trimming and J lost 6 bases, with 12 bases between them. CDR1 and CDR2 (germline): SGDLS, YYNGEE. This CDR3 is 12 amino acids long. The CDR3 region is CASSREGLEQYF. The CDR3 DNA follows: TGTGCCAGCAGTAGAGAAGGTCTCGAGCAGTACTTC.

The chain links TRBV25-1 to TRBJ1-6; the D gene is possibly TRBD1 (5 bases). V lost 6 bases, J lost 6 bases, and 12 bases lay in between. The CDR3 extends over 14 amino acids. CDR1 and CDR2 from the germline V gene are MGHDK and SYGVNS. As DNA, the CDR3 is TGTGCCAGCAGAGGTTGGGACCTTAATTCACCCCTCCACTTT. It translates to CASRGWDLNSPLHF.

CDR3 sequence reads: CASSTRGFRETQYF. DNA of the CDR3: TGTGCCAGCAGCACCCGAGGGTTTCGAGAGACCCAGTACTTC. V gene TRBV14 combines with J gene TRBJ2-5; D is perhaps TRBD2 (5 bases). Germline V gives CDR1 SGHDN, CDR2 FVKESK. The CDR3 extends over 14 amino acids. Trimming took off 5 bases at V and 4 bases at J, with 14 bases between the two ends.

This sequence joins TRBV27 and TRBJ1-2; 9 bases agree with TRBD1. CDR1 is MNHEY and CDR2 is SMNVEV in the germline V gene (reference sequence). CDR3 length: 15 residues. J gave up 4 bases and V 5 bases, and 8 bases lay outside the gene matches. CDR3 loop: CASSPTGGAGYGYTF. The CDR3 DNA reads TGTGCCAGCAGTCCAACAGGGGGCGCGGGCTATGGCTACACCTTC.

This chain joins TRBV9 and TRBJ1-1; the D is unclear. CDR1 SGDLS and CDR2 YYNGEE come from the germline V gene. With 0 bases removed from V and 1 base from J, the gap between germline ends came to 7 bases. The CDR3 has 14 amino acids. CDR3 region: CASSVGGWNTEAFF. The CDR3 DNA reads TGTGCCAGCAGCGTAGGCGGTTGGAACACTGAAGCTTTCTTT.

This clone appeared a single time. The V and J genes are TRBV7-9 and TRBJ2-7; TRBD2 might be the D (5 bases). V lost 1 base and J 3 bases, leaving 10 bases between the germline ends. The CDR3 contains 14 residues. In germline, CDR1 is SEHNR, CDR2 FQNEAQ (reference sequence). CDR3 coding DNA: TGTGCCAGCAGCTTAGGCGCGGGTTACTACGAGCAGTACTTC. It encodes CASSLGAGYYEQYF.

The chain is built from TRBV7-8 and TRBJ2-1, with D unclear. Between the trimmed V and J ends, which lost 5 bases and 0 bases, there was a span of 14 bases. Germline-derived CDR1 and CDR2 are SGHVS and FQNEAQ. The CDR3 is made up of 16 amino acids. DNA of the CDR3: TGTGCCAGCAGCCGACCGGCGACGGGCTCCTACAATGAGCAGTTCTTC. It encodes CASSRPATGSYNEQFF.